The clone carrying this TCR beta chain occurred once. Its cognate antigen is unknown. Germline V CDR1 and CDR2: SNHLY, FYNNEI. The CDR3 contains 12 residues. The V end lost 2 bases, the J end lost 6 bases, and 4 bases lay between the germline ends. The data were obtained in a study of human T cells and chemical hapten exposure. Study-level information: Variation in per-sample TCR yields came mainly from small pooled library volume differences.

Study-level points and caveats: Sensitization with DPC brought no change to TCRs above 1 in 1000 in frequency. Against controls, expanded TCRs gave rise to significantly more large CDR3 similarity clusters.

Indicated time point: pre-sensitization, week 0. Specified treatment: therapeutic diphenylcyclopropenone sensitization with weekly scalp DPC. Individual cDNA molecules in this library carried unique molecular identifiers. TCRdb re-analysed the RACE reads in MiXCR, keeping a single row per CDR3 protein. This sample has under 300,000 distinct CDR3 sequences, with approximately 8.4% found just once. The clonotype was recovered from a middle-aged woman with alopecia areata. Some clones in this sample may be carry-over from other donors' samples. The chain combines TRBV2 with TRBJ2-2; D gene ambiguous. The sequences come from whole blood, collected in connection with sensitization to the hapten diphenylcyclopropenone (DPC). CDR3 loop: CASSELSGELFF. The CDR3 nucleotides read TGTGCCAGCAGTGAACTCTCCGGGGAGCTGTTTTTT.